This T cell receptor beta chain was profiled in a study of shared clonotypes between healthy human individuals. Trimming took off 2 bases at V and 3 bases at J, with 7 bases between the two ends. Germline V gives CDR1 MDHEN, CDR2 SYDVKM. This CDR3 comprises 13 residues. Terminally differentiated effector memory CD45RA+ cells were excluded by CCR7 positive selection of CD45RO-negative cells. Of note for this clone: Its target is not known.

Generated by immunoSEQ multiplex PCR, the TCRdb table keeps only in-frame clones and is missing some. The sample yields about 2 million clones, roughly 94% seen once. Study observations and caveats: Memory subsets generally showed smaller estimated richness than naive subsets did.

This TCR came from a man between 18 and 35 years old in good health. Material for sequencing was naive CD8+ T cells sorted from blood. The gene calls are TRBV28 and TRBJ1-2; D uncertain. CDR3 loop: CASSLENHYGYTF. Here the CDR3 DNA reads TGTGCCAGCAGTTTAGAGAACCACTATGGCTACACCTTC.